This entry features one T cell receptor beta chain sequence. Antigen: not known. The source of the sample is a study of T cell repertoires in ileal Crohn's disease. Turning to the study itself: Operated complications were stricturing disease (approximately 61%) and penetrating disease (39%). Overall study results and limits: Compared with CD4 T cells, sorted CD8 cells carried more expanded clones. All patients with clonality above 26.8% had endoscopic recurrence.

Eligibility required adulthood, ileal or ileocolonic Crohn's disease and indicated ileocolonic resection. The table came from immunoSEQ multiplex PCR; TCRdb's copy has only in-frame clones and leaves some out. The data hold 11,000 to 15,000 clones, with around four fifths observed a single time. Germline V CDR1 and CDR2: SGHAT, FQNNGV. The CDR3 runs to 15 residues. Trimming stripped 4 bases from V and 7 bases from J, with 17 bases between. The sequencing sample was made of ileal tissue. This clonotype was obtained from an adult with Crohn's disease. The V and J genes are TRBV11-2 and TRBJ2-1, with a weak D call TRBD2 (5 bases). CDR3 amino acids: CASSSPWASRNEQFF. The CDR3 nucleotides are TGTGCCAGCAGCTCTCCCTGGGCTAGCCGGAATGAGCAGTTCTTC.